A single sample is the source of the 32 T cell receptor beta chains below, sequenced in a study of PD-1 blockade in classical Hodgkin lymphoma (dated by TCRdb to 2020 to 2021). The library was built by means of the immunoSEQ multiplex PCR assay. TCRdb took over this immuneACCESS table, retaining in-frame rearrangements with V and J assigned. Such tables are incomplete; in checked studies, under half of the missing clones stem from an unresolved V gene, and the remainder is unexplained. This sample has tens of thousands of clones in its table, and more than 80% of those were observed once. The ten largest clones take up about 2.4% of the sample. The sample's time point label, in plain terms: cycle 4 day 1 (C4D1), after about 6 weeks of nivolumab. All trial patients had relapsed after autologous stem cell transplantation, with cohorts A, B and C differing in prior brentuximab vedotin exposure. CD4+ T cells were purified from thawed PBMCs by magnetic negative selection with a Miltenyi CD4+ T cell isolation kit.

The material was CD4+ T cells from blood, obtained before the fourth cycle of nivolumab. These receptors were taken from a human donor with classical Hodgkin lymphoma.

This clone was recorded once. The chain combines TRBV11-2 with TRBJ2-3; 8 nucleotides line up with TRBD2. The CDR3 contains 18 residues. V gave up 8 bases and J gave up 0 bases; unmatched junction bases: 16. CDR1 SGHAT and CDR2 FQNNGV come from the germline V gene. Here the CDR3 DNA reads TGTGCCAGCTCAGCCCGAAAACGAGCGGGAGAAAGCACAGATACGCAGTATTTT. Translation: CASSARKRAGESTDTQYF.

V gene TRBV30 combines with J gene TRBJ1-2, with TRBD1 identical over 10 bases. The ends lost 3 bases at V and 7 bases at J; junction bases unmatched: 5. Germline CDR1 is GTSNPN and CDR2 is SVGIG (reference sequence). This CDR3 has 13 amino acids. CDR3 bases: TGTGCCTGGAGAAGACAGGGGGCTTCTGGCTACACCTTC. Translating it yields CAWRRQGASGYTF. Based on the CDR3 plus reference TRBV30 and TRBJ1-2, the full variable domain is SQTIHQWPATLVQPVGSPLSLECTVEGTSNPNLYWYRQAAGRGLQLLFYSVGIGQISSEVPQNLSASRPQDRQFILSSKKLLLSDSGFYLCAWRRQGASGYTFGSGTRLTVV.

This clone was seen a single time. The CDR3 sequence: CSGTRQGAYNEQFF. In nucleotides, the CDR3 is TGCAGCGGGACGCGACAGGGGGCCTACAATGAGCAGTTCTTC. V and J are TRBV29-1 and TRBJ2-1; 9 bases line up with TRBD1. The CDR3 loop spans 14 amino acids. Germline CDR1 is SQVTM and CDR2 is ANQGSEA. After removal of 7 bases from V and 2 bases from J, the junction contained 6 bases not matched to a gene.

About this clone itself: A junction end diverges from the germline sequence, so it may reflect a read error. The rearrangement joins TRBV6-1 to TRBJ2-2, with 8 bases matching TRBD1. The CDR3 extends over 11 amino acids. Germline lookup yields CDR1 MNHNS and CDR2 SASEGT. The CDR3 region has the DNA TGTGCCGGCAGGGGGCCCGGGGAGCTGTTTTTT. It yields the protein CAGRGPGELFF.

V usage is TRBV6-1 and J usage is TRBJ1-4; 9 nucleotides line up with TRBD1. CDR1 is MNHNS and CDR2 is SASEGT in the germline V gene. There are 15 residues in the CDR3. V lost 3 bases, J lost 6 bases, and 5 bases stayed unmatched. CDR3 residues: CASSDRDRADEKLFF. The CDR3 coding sequence is TGTGCCAGCAGTGATCGGGACAGGGCGGATGAAAAACTGTTTTTT.

This chain links TRBV19 with TRBJ2-2, with D maybe TRBD2 (5 bases). In germline, CDR1 is LNHDA, CDR2 SQIVND (reference sequence). Between the trimmed V and J ends, which lost 1 base and 2 bases, there was a span of 5 bases. This CDR3 contains 14 residues. In DNA, the CDR3 is TGTGCCAGTAGTATAGGGACTAACACCGGGGAGCTGTTTTTT. The encoded protein is CASSIGTNTGELFF.

This clone appeared a single time. The rearrangement uses TRBV30 and TRBJ1-2; D may be TRBD1 (6 bases). In germline, CDR1 is GTSNPN, CDR2 SVGIG (reference sequence). V was cut by 3 bases and J by 5 bases, with 13 bases left in between. The CDR3 runs 13 residues. The CDR3 here is CAWRRGGGYGYTF. In DNA, the CDR3 is TGTGCCTGGAGGCGGGGGGGCGGGTATGGCTACACCTTC.

This chain uses TRBV6-1 with TRBJ1-2; 10 bases are a match to TRBD1. The CDR3 sequence is 18 residues long. After removal of 2 bases from V and 4 bases from J, the junction contained 13 bases not matched to a gene. CDR1 is MNHNS and CDR2 is SASEGT in the germline V gene. CDR3 amino acids: CASSERAGQGLVGYGYTF. Written as DNA, the CDR3 is TGTGCCAGCAGTGAACGTGCGGGACAGGGGTTAGTCGGCTATGGCTACACCTTC.

This clone has just a few counts. The V and J genes are TRBV19 and TRBJ1-1; D is possibly TRBD1 (5 bases). Germline CDR1 reads LNHDA; CDR2 reads SQIVND (reference sequence). Between the trimmed V and J ends, which lost 3 bases and 5 bases, there was a span of 16 bases. This CDR3 is built from 15 residues. The CDR3 sequence: CASSMRFRVGTEAFF. The CDR3 DNA reads TGTGCCAGTAGTATGAGGTTCAGGGTGGGGACTGAAGCTTTCTTT.

CDR3: CAWLGQPNTEAFF. In DNA form, the CDR3 reads TGTGCCTGGCTTGGACAGCCGAACACTGAAGCTTTCTTT. This rearrangement joins TRBV30 to TRBJ1-1; D may be TRBD1 (6 bases). This CDR3 spans 13 amino acids. Trimming took off 5 bases at V and 1 base at J, with 11 bases between the two ends. Germline CDR1 reads GTSNPN; CDR2 reads SVGIG (reference sequence). The whole variable domain, remainder taken from reference TRBV30 and TRBJ1-1, is SQTIHQWPATLVQPVGSPLSLECTVEGTSNPNLYWYRQAAGRGLQLLFYSVGIGQISSEVPQNLSASRPQDRQFILSSKKLLLSDSGFYLCAWLGQPNTEAFFGQGTRLTVV.

The V gene is TRBV10-1, the J gene TRBJ2-3, with 9 bases that match TRBD2. J gave up 2 bases and V 3 bases, and 9 bases lay outside the gene matches. This CDR3 is 17 amino acids long. Germline V gene data show CDR1 as WNHNN and CDR2 as SYGVQD (reference sequence). In nucleotides, the CDR3 is TGCGCCAGCAGTGAAGCCAGCGGGAGGACCCACACAGATACGCAGTATTTT. The encoded protein is CASSEASGRTHTDTQYF.

This sequence joins TRBV5-1 and TRBJ1-1; 10 bases line up with TRBD1. The V and J ends lost 4 bases and 5 bases, in that order; junction bases with no gene match: 8. CDR1 is SGHRS, CDR2 YFSETQ, per germline. The CDR3 loop spans 15 amino acids. CDR3 DNA: TGCGCCAGCAGCCGGGACAGGGGCGGGGGGACTGAAGCTTTCTTT. It specifies CASSRDRGGGTEAFF.

V gene TRBV5-1 combines with J gene TRBJ2-5; perhaps TRBD1 as D (6 bases). Deletions cut 0 bases from V and 1 base from J, with 7 bases between. CDR1 and CDR2 (germline): SGHRS, YFSETQ. The CDR3 contains 14 residues. This CDR3 is CASSLGTAQETQYF. The DNA for the CDR3 is TGCGCCAGCAGCTTGGGGACAGCCCAAGAGACCCAGTACTTC.

This chain joins TRBV10-3 and TRBJ2-1, with D maybe TRBD2 (6 bases). Germline V gene data show CDR1 as ENHRY and CDR2 as SYGVKD. The CDR3 covers 14 residues. Deletions cut 4 bases from V and 1 base from J, with 8 bases between. The CDR3 sequence is CAISVGGSYNEQFF. In DNA, the CDR3 is TGTGCCATCAGTGTGGGGGGTTCCTACAATGAGCAGTTCTTC.

The V call is TRBV5-1, the J call TRBJ1-3, with D tentatively TRBD1 (6 bases). The CDR3 runs 14 residues. CDR1 is SGHRS and CDR2 is YFSETQ in the germline V gene. V dropped 3 bases and J dropped 4 bases, with 11 bases sitting between them. The CDR3 is CASSSGAPGNTIYF. CDR3 coding DNA: TGCGCCAGCAGCTCAGGGGCGCCAGGAAACACCATATATTTT.

The chain employs TRBV5-4 and TRBJ1-5; the match to TRBD1 covers 11 bases. CDR1 is SGHNT, CDR2 YYREEE, per germline (reference sequence). The CDR3 length is 15 residues. Losses at the gene ends were 4 bases for V and 5 bases for J; bases not matched to a gene: 5. CDR3 nucleotides: TGTGCCAGCAGCGCGGACAGGGGGCGGGATCAGCCCCAGCATTTT. This gives the protein CASSADRGRDQPQHF.

The chain couples TRBV5-1 to TRBJ1-2; D gene ambiguous. Trimming took 2 bases from V and 0 from J, leaving 8 bases between them. The CDR3 covers 14 residues. Germline V CDR1 and CDR2: SGHRS, YFSETQ. The CDR3 DNA is TGCGCCAGCAGCTTATGGCAGGCTAACTATGGCTACACCTTC. Translated, it gives CASSLWQANYGYTF.

The rearrangement links TRBV11-2 to TRBJ2-5; D gene uncertain. The germline V gene has CDR1 SGHAT and CDR2 FQNNGV. With 2 bases removed from V and 7 bases from J, the gap between germline ends came to 14 bases. This CDR3 is built from 14 residues. The CDR3 bases are TGTGCCAGCAGCTTACTACCCTCCGTTGGGACCCAGTACTTC. This encodes CASSLLPSVGTQYF. Full variable domain (missing parts from reference TRBV11-2 and TRBJ2-5): EAGVAQSPRYKIIEKRQSVAFWCNPISGHATLYWYQQILGQGPKLLIQFQNNGVVDDSQLPKDRFSAERLKGVDSTLKIQPAKLEDSAVYLCASSLLPSVGTQYFGPGTRLLVL.

This rearrangement joins TRBV18 to TRBJ2-3; D is uncertain. Germline CDR1 KGHSH, CDR2 LQKENI. V lost 3 bases and J 2 bases, leaving 9 bases between the germline ends. The CDR3 is made up of 14 amino acids. The CDR3 DNA follows: TGTGCCAGCTCACCGCGAGGTTTCACAGATACGCAGTATTTT. Its translation is CASSPRGFTDTQYF.

The rearrangement joins TRBV7-9 to TRBJ2-1; 11 nucleotides line up with TRBD2. The germline V gene has CDR1 SEHNR and CDR2 FQNEAQ (reference sequence). The CDR3 has 16 amino acids. V trimming: 4 bases; J trimming: 7 bases; junction bases outside the gene matches: 9. The CDR3 DNA reads as TGTGCCAGCAGCTCCATAGCGGGAGGGCGCATAAATGAGCAGTTCTTC. Amino acid sequence: CASSSIAGGRINEQFF.

This clone was observed a few times. V is TRBV2 and J is TRBJ1-1; D might be TRBD1 (6 bases). V dropped 6 bases and J dropped 1 base, with 12 bases sitting between them. This CDR3 is 14 amino acids long. Per the germline V gene, CDR1 is SNHLY and CDR2 is FYNNEI. The CDR3 protein is CASRGQLGNTEAFF. The CDR3 region has the DNA TGTGCCAGCAGAGGACAGCTGGGGAACACTGAAGCTTTCTTT.

In its sample, this clone was seen a few times. The chain joins TRBV7-9 to TRBJ2-7, with 9 bases aligning to TRBD2. The V and J ends lost 5 bases and 5 bases, in that order; junction bases with no gene match: 10. Germline CDR1 is SEHNR and CDR2 is FQNEAQ (reference sequence). The CDR3 covers 15 residues. The chain's CDR3 is CASSPQGAGGNEQYF. CDR3 in DNA: TGTGCCAGCAGCCCCCAGGGAGCGGGAGGTAACGAGCAGTACTTC.

This chain connects TRBV28 to TRBJ2-1, with 9 bases lining up with TRBD2. V shed 6 bases, J shed 6 bases, and the junction held 9 bases outside the gene matches. The CDR3 runs 15 residues. Germline V gene lookup returns CDR1 MDHEN and CDR2 SYDVKM. Here the CDR3 DNA reads TGTGCCAGCAGACCGGGGCGGGAGGGCCGCAATGAGCAGTTCTTC. Encoded protein: CASRPGREGRNEQFF.

V gene TRBV5-1 combines with J gene TRBJ2-2; TRBD1 is a possible D gene (5 bases). The CDR3 totals 15 residues. V lost 4 bases to trimming and J lost 4 bases, with 14 bases between them. Germline V lookup: CDR1 SGHRS, CDR2 YFSETQ. CDR3 in amino acids: CASSADSSSTGELFF. The CDR3 region has the DNA TGCGCCAGCAGCGCTGACAGCTCCTCCACCGGGGAGCTGTTTTTT.

V and J are TRBV15 and TRBJ1-5; the D is unclear. Per the germline V gene, CDR1 is LNHNV and CDR2 is YYDKDF (reference sequence). The CDR3 extends over 13 amino acids. V lost 5 bases to trimming and J lost 3 bases, with 8 bases between them. The DNA of the CDR3 is TGTGCCACCAGCGGCCAGACCAATCAGCCCCAGCATTTT. Protein sequence: CATSGQTNQPQHF.

The rearrangement links TRBV7-2 to TRBJ1-1; D might be TRBD1 (6 bases). The CDR3 is 13 amino acids. Germline CDR1 SGHTA, CDR2 FQGNSA. Trimming pared 5 bases from V and 1 base from J, leaving 8 bases between. The CDR3 spells CASSQGQNTEAFF. The CDR3 bases are TGTGCCAGCAGCCAGGGACAGAACACTGAAGCTTTCTTT.

This chain connects TRBV19 to TRBJ1-5; D is perhaps TRBD1 (5 bases). The V end was cut by 3 bases, the J end by 2 bases, with 14 bases between. CDR1 and CDR2 from the germline V gene are LNHDA and SQIVND (reference sequence). This CDR3 is built from 16 residues. CDR3 residues: CASSMTNQGRNQPQHF. In nucleotides, the CDR3 is TGTGCCAGTAGTATGACCAATCAGGGACGCAATCAGCCCCAGCATTTT.

In DNA, the CDR3 is TGTGCCAGTAGTATGAATGGGTGGGAGACTAGCGGGAGGTGGGGCCCCTACAATGAGCAGTTCTTC. Residues: CASSMNGWETSGRWGPYNEQFF. The chain uses TRBV19 and TRBJ2-1; TRBD2 matches at 13 bases. This CDR3 spans 22 amino acids. Trimming cost V 3 bases and J 2 bases; bases outside gene matches: 19. CDR1 is LNHDA, CDR2 SQIVND, per germline (reference sequence).

This clone was detected once. The chain couples TRBV27 to TRBJ1-6, with D perhaps matching TRBD1 (6 bases). The CDR3 sequence is 17 residues long. The germline V and J ends were trimmed by 2 bases and 7 bases, with 18 bases remaining between them. Germline V lookup: CDR1 MNHEY, CDR2 SMNVEV (reference sequence). The CDR3 nucleotides are TGTGCCAGCAGTTTAAGGGGGGCAGGTTCGAGGAATTCACCCCTCCACTTT. Residues: CASSLRGAGSRNSPLHF.

The chain has TRBV11-3 and TRBJ1-1; D is unresolved. The CDR3 has 17 amino acids. V was cut by 1 base and J by 3 bases, with 18 bases left in between. Per germline, CDR1 SGHNT and CDR2 YENEEA. The CDR3 protein is CASSLGGMGGLDTEAFF. CDR3 sequence (DNA): TGTGCCAGCAGCTTAGGGGGAATGGGAGGACTGGACACTGAAGCTTTCTTT.

This chain connects TRBV5-4 to TRBJ2-7; 15 bases agree with TRBD2. Germline CDR1 SGHNT, CDR2 YYREEE (reference sequence). Trimming at V came to 0 bases and at J to 2 bases, leaving 12 bases not matched to a gene. The CDR3 is made up of 20 amino acids. The CDR3 protein is CASSLVRPQGLAGGAYEQYF. The CDR3 nucleotides read TGTGCCAGCAGCTTGGTGCGTCCTCAGGGACTAGCGGGAGGAGCCTACGAGCAGTACTTC.

The rearrangement joins TRBV28 to TRBJ2-1; 11 bases match TRBD2. J was trimmed by 2 bases and V by 1 base; bases with no gene match: 10. Per germline, CDR1 MDHEN and CDR2 SYDVKM. The CDR3 has 19 residues. CDR3 bases: TGTGCCAGCAGTTTATCGGGCCTAGCGGGAGGCATCACCTACAATGAGCAGTTCTTC. Amino acids: CASSLSGLAGGITYNEQFF.